The 26 T cell receptor beta chains presented below share a single source sample, sequenced in a study of vaccination effects on CD4 cells after COVID-19. Measured with immunoSEQ multiplex PCR; TCRdb has only the in-frame clones, and not every one. The sample lists about 59,000 clones, about 73% occurring once. No antigen has been assigned to these receptors. Expansion of antigen-specific CD4+ T cells with viral peptide pools was carried out by the ViraFEST assay before sequencing. Culturing for roughly 9 days preceded CD4+ T cell isolation. Two doses of BNT162b2 or mRNA-1273 vaccine were administered to participants. Sequenced here: CD4+ T cells from PBMCs cultured with HCoV-OC43 spike peptides, sampled after COVID-19 vaccination. Stated subset: HCoV-OC43 spike overlapping peptide pool stimulation. These receptors originate from a human donor who received a COVID-19 vaccine.

CDR3 sequence: CASVDTLNTEAFF. DNA for the CDR3: TGCGCCAGCGTGGACACTTTGAACACTGAAGCTTTCTTT. J is TRBJ1-1 and V is TRBV10-2; TRBD1 is a possible D gene (5 bases). This CDR3 is 13 amino acids long. Trimming left V 8 bases short and J 0 bases short, with 10 bases between. CDR1 is WSHSY and CDR2 is SAAADI in the germline V gene.

This clone was counted once. CDR3 protein: CASSFSGRPDNEQFF. In nucleotides, the CDR3 is TGTGCCAGCAGCTTCTCCGGACGTCCAGACAATGAGCAGTTCTTC. The rearrangement joins TRBV7-3 to TRBJ2-1; no firm D call. V was pared by 3 bases and J by 5 bases, with 14 bases between. This CDR3 spans 15 amino acids. Germline V gene data show CDR1 as SGHTA and CDR2 as FQGTGA. Complete variable domain (other parts from reference TRBV7-3 and TRBJ2-1): GAGVSQTPSNKVTEKGKYVELRCDPISGHTALYWYRQSLGQGPEFLIYFQGTGAADDSGLPNDRFFAVRPEGSVSTLKIQRTERGDSAVYLCASSFSGRPDNEQFFGPGTRLTVL.

This clone has a single count. This chain joins TRBV6-4 and TRBJ1-1; 11 nucleotides line up with TRBD1. Germline assignment: CDR1 MRHNA and CDR2 SNTAGT. The CDR3 is made up of 13 amino acids. J was trimmed by 5 bases and V by 6 bases; bases with no gene match: 2. The CDR3 loop reads CASRDRGRTEAFF. CDR3 coding DNA: TGTGCCAGCAGGGACAGGGGGCGGACTGAAGCTTTCTTT.

The V gene is TRBV2, the J gene TRBJ2-4; TRBD2 aligns across 10 bases. J gave up 0 bases and V 7 bases, and 3 bases lay outside the gene matches. The CDR3 length is 15 residues. Per germline, CDR1 SNHLY and CDR2 FYNNEI. For the CDR3, the DNA is TGTGCCAGCATGAGCGGGGGGGTAGCCAAAAACATTCAGTACTTC. Translated: CASMSGGVAKNIQYF.

This sequence joins TRBV2 and TRBJ1-5, with D tentatively TRBD1 (5 bases). Germline-derived CDR1 and CDR2 are SNHLY and FYNNEI. V was clipped by 8 bases and J by 3 bases, with 14 bases between them. The CDR3 is made up of 14 amino acids. The CDR3 DNA reads as TGTGCCAGCGGGACGATAGGTCTCAATCAGCCCCAGCATTTT. Protein product: CASGTIGLNQPQHF.

This clone was counted a single time. The gene calls are TRBV25-1 and TRBJ1-3; possible D gene TRBD1, 5 bases. CDR1 and CDR2 (germline): MGHDK, SYGVNS. The CDR3 spans 15 residues. V shed 1 base and J shed 6 bases, with 13 bases lying between them. The CDR3 loop reads CASSESLGLANTIYF. In DNA form, the CDR3 reads TGTGCCAGCAGTGAATCTCTGGGACTAGCAAACACCATATATTTT. The whole variable domain, remainder taken from reference TRBV25-1 and TRBJ1-3, is EADIYQTPRYLVIGTGKKITLECSQTMGHDKMYWYQQDPGMELHLIHYSYGVNSTEKGDLSSESTVSRIRTEHFPLTLESARPSHTSQYLCASSESLGLANTIYFGEGSWLTVV.

The J gene is TRBJ1-1, the V gene TRBV28; D unresolved. V was trimmed by 5 bases and J by 1 base, leaving 8 bases between them. The CDR3 totals 13 residues. CDR1 MDHEN and CDR2 SYDVKM come from the germline V gene. CDR3 DNA sequence: TGTGCCAGCAGTCAAGACTGGAACACTGAAGCTTTCTTT. Translated: CASSQDWNTEAFF.

The genes are TRBV21-1 and TRBJ2-5; the table's D call TRBD1 went unverified against the DNA. TRBV21-1 is termed a pseudogene. The length of the CDR3 is 14 residues. CDR3 coding DNA: TGTGCCAGCAGCAAACAGGCCAGGGAAAAGACCCAGTACTTC. Translating it yields CASSKQAREKTQYF.

The genes are TRBV24-1 and TRBJ2-5; TRBD2 matches at 14 bases. V shed 10 bases and J 5 bases; nucleotides not matched to a gene: 5. This CDR3 is built from 14 residues. Germline loops: CDR1 KGHDR, CDR2 SFDVKD. CDR3 sequence reads: CATGTSGGSETQYF. The CDR3 nucleotides are TGTGCCACAGGGACTAGCGGGGGATCGGAGACCCAGTACTTC.

The gene calls are TRBV24-1 and TRBJ1-3, with unresolved D. V lost 5 bases, J lost 8 bases, and 6 bases lay in between. The germline V gene encodes CDR1 KGHDR and CDR2 SFDVKD. The CDR3 sequence is 11 residues long. The CDR3 region is CATSVGDTIYF. The CDR3 DNA reads TGTGCCACCAGTGTTGGGGACACCATATATTTT.

This chain links TRBV2 with TRBJ2-2; 7 positions match TRBD1. Germline CDR1 is SNHLY and CDR2 is FYNNEI. This CDR3 has 15 residues. Trimming at V came to 6 bases and at J to 4 bases, leaving 8 bases not matched to a gene. The CDR3 protein is CASRPTGVLTGELFF. The DNA of the CDR3 is TGTGCCAGCAGGCCAACAGGGGTACTCACCGGGGAGCTGTTTTTT.

J is TRBJ1-1 and V is TRBV7-9, with TRBD1 as a possible D gene (5 bases). Per germline, CDR1 SEHNR and CDR2 FQNEAQ (reference sequence). The CDR3 totals 12 residues. Trimming took off 5 bases at V and 7 bases at J, with 11 bases between the two ends. In DNA, the CDR3 is TGTGCCAGCAGCCAAGGAGGGGTTGAAGCTTTCTTT. It translates to CASSQGGVEAFF.

In its sample, this clone was seen a few times. This chain joins TRBV19 and TRBJ1-1; 7 nucleotides line up with TRBD1. V lost 5 bases to trimming and J lost 3 bases; unmatched junction nucleotides: 12. The CDR3 has 16 residues. In germline, CDR1 is LNHDA, CDR2 SQIVND (reference sequence). The CDR3 DNA reads as TGTGCCAGTAGTGTCCGACAGGGAGGGGCGGACACTGAAGCTTTCTTT. This encodes CASSVRQGGADTEAFF. Based on the CDR3 plus reference TRBV19 and TRBJ1-1, the full variable domain is DGGITQSPKYLFRKEGQNVTLSCEQNLNHDAMYWYRQDPGQGLRLIYYSQIVNDFQKGDIAEGYSVSREKKESFPLTVTSAQKNPTAFYLCASSVRQGGADTEAFFGQGTRLTVV.

This sequence joins TRBV6-5 and TRBJ2-7; possibly TRBD1 for D (6 bases). The CDR3 consists of 15 residues. Per the germline V gene, CDR1 is MNHEY and CDR2 is SVGAGI. Trimming removed 7 bases at V and 2 bases at J, with 18 bases between. CDR3 amino acids: CASKQYRDTTYEQYV. The CDR3 nucleotides are TGTGCCAGCAAGCAATACCGGGACACCACCTACGAGCAGTACGTC.

The V call is TRBV5-6, the J call TRBJ1-1; D possibly corresponds to TRBD1 (6 bases). The V gene's germline CDR1 is SGHDT and CDR2 YYEEEE. This CDR3 is 15 amino acids long. V was trimmed by 2 bases and J by 2 bases, leaving 13 bases between them. The DNA of the CDR3 is TGTGCCAGCAGCTTTAGGGGGATGGGAAACACTGAAGCTTTCTTT. Translating it yields CASSFRGMGNTEAFF.

CDR3 sequence: CASSAGTGFGYTF. DNA of the CDR3: TGTGCCAGCAGCGCCGGGACAGGGTTTGGCTACACCTTC. The gene calls are TRBV6-6 and TRBJ1-2, with 9 nucleotides matching TRBD1. The CDR3 runs 13 residues. The V gene's germline CDR1 is MNHNY and CDR2 SVGAGI (reference sequence). J lost 7 bases, V lost 6 bases, and 6 bases had no gene match.

This rearrangement joins TRBV5-6 to TRBJ2-3, with D possibly TRBD1 on 6 matching bases. Germline-derived CDR1 and CDR2 are SGHDT and YYEEEE. V gave up 1 base and J gave up 2 bases, with 11 bases separating them. The CDR3 consists of 15 residues. The CDR3 loop reads CASSLPGTNTDTQYF. The CDR3 DNA sequence: TGTGCCAGCAGCTTGCCGGGGACAAACACAGATACGCAGTATTTT.

This clone showed up just once. The chain uses TRBV3-1 (or the pseudogene TRBV3-2) and TRBJ1-5; D is unresolved. This CDR3 has 16 amino acids. From germline, CDR1 is LGHDT and CDR2 YNNKEL (reference sequence). Between the trimmed V and J ends, which lost 0 bases and 0 bases, there was a span of 9 bases. The CDR3 protein is CASSQEKVPSNQPQHF. The CDR3 DNA reads TGTGCCAGCAGCCAAGAAAAGGTCCCTAGCAATCAGCCCCAGCATTTT.

This sequence joins TRBV29-1 and TRBJ2-5; D call uncertain. The ends were cut back, 0 bases at V and 5 bases at J, with 13 bases in the middle. The CDR3 extends over 14 amino acids. CDR1 is SQVTM and CDR2 is ANQGSEA in the germline V gene. CDR3 coding DNA: TGCAGCGTTGAAGATGCCTCACTTACCGAGACCCAGTACTTC. Translating it yields CSVEDASLTETQYF.

The chain joins TRBV4-1 to TRBJ2-3, with 10 bases matching TRBD2. V lost 1 base to trimming and J lost 7 bases; unmatched junction nucleotides: 8. Germline V gene lookup returns CDR1 MGHRA and CDR2 YSYEKL. This CDR3 spans 16 amino acids. The CDR3 region is CASSQVGSGGAYTQYF. The CDR3 DNA is TGCGCCAGCAGCCAAGTGGGGAGCGGGGGGGCGTATACGCAGTATTTT.

The chain recombines TRBV3-1 (or the pseudogene TRBV3-2) with TRBJ2-3; 9 nucleotides align to TRBD2. Unmatched junction bases numbered 7, after V lost 5 bases and J lost 4 bases. CDR1 LGHDT and CDR2 YNNKEL come from the germline V gene (reference sequence). The CDR3 extends over 15 amino acids. CDR3 residues: CASSTIAGVADTQYF. In nucleotides, the CDR3 is TGTGCCAGCAGCACAATAGCGGGGGTCGCAGATACGCAGTATTTT.

The chain joins TRBV10-3 to TRBJ1-1; D possibly corresponds to TRBD1 (6 bases). This CDR3 comprises 15 residues. Trimming took off 5 bases at V and 5 bases at J, with 18 bases between the two ends. Germline V gene data show CDR1 as ENHRY and CDR2 as SYGVKD. CDR3 in DNA: TGTGCCATCAGTCGGGACACCCAAGGAGGAACTGAAGCTTTCTTT. As protein: CAISRDTQGGTEAFF.

The chain links TRBV19 to TRBJ2-5; a possible D gene is TRBD1 (7 bases). Trimming stripped 0 bases from V and 2 bases from J, with 13 bases between. Germline V gene lookup returns CDR1 LNHDA and CDR2 SQIVND (reference sequence). CDR3 size: 16 residues. The CDR3 DNA reads TGTGCCAGTAGTATAGATCGGGGGACAGCTCAAGAGACCCAGTACTTC. It yields the protein CASSIDRGTAQETQYF.

The V gene is TRBV6-6, the J gene TRBJ1-2; 10 bases map to TRBD1. The V gene end was trimmed by 4 bases and the J gene end by 4 bases; junction bases not matched to a gene: 6. The germline V gene encodes CDR1 MNHNY and CDR2 SVGAGI (reference sequence). The length of the CDR3 is 15 residues. In nucleotides, the CDR3 is TGTGCCAGCAGTTTGCCGGGACAGGGGCTCTATGGCTACACCTTC. Amino acid sequence: CASSLPGQGLYGYTF.

V and J are TRBV19 and TRBJ1-1; TRBD1 agrees at 9 bases. Losses at the gene ends were 5 bases for V and 1 base for J; bases not matched to a gene: 8. Germline lookup yields CDR1 LNHDA and CDR2 SQIVND (reference sequence). This CDR3 spans 16 amino acids. The CDR3: CASSWTGDTPNTEAFF. CDR3 bases: TGTGCCAGTAGTTGGACAGGGGACACCCCGAACACTGAAGCTTTCTTT.

V gene TRBV6-5 combines with J gene TRBJ1-6; D might be TRBD1 (5 bases). Between the trimmed V and J ends, which lost 6 bases and 7 bases, there was a span of 16 bases. Germline V gene data show CDR1 as MNHEY and CDR2 as SVGAGI. The CDR3 extends over 15 amino acids. The CDR3 DNA follows: TGTGCCAGCAGCATTCTAGAGGGGAAAAATTCACCCCTCCACTTT. It yields the protein CASSILEGKNSPLHF.